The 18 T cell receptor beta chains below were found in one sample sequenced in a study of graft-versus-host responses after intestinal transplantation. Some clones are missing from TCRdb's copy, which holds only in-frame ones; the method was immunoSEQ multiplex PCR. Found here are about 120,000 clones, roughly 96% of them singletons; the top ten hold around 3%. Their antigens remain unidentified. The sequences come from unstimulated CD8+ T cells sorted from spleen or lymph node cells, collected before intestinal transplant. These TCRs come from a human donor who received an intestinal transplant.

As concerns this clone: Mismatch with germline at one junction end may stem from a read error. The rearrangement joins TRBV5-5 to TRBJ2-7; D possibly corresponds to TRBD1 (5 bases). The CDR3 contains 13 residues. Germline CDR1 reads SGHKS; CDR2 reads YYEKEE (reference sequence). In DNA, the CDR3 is TGTGCCAGCAGCTCCACAGGATTCTACGAACAGTACTTC. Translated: CASSSTGFYEQYF.

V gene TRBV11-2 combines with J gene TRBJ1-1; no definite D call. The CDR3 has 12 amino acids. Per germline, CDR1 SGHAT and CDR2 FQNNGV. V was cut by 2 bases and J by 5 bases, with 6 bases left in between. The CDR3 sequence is CASSLMYTEAFF. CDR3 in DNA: TGTGCCAGCAGCTTAATGTATACTGAAGCTTTCTTT.

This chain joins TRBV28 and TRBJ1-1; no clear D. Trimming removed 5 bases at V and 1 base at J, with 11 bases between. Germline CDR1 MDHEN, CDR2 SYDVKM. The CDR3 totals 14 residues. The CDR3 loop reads CASSTVTANTEAFF. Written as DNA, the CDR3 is TGTGCCAGCAGTACGGTGACGGCGAACACTGAAGCTTTCTTT.

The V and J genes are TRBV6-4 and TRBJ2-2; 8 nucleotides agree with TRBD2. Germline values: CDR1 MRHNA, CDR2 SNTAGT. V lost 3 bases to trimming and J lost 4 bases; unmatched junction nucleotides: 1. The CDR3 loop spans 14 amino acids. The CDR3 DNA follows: TGTGCCAGCAGTGAAAGCGGGAGCACCGGGGAGCTGTTTTTT. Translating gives CASSESGSTGELFF.

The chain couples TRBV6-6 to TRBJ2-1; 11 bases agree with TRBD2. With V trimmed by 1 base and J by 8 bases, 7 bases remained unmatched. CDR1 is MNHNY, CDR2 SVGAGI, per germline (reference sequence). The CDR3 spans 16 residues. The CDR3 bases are TGTGCCAGCAGTTACTTAGCGGGAGGGCCCGGCGATGAGCAGTTCTTC. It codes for CASSYLAGGPGDEQFF.

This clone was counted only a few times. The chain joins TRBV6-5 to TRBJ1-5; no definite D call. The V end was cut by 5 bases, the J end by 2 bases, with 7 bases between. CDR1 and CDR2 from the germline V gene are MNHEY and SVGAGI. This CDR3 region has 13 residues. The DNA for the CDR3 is TGTGCCAGCAGTCTCCAGGGCAATCAGCCCCAGCATTTT. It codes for CASSLQGNQPQHF.

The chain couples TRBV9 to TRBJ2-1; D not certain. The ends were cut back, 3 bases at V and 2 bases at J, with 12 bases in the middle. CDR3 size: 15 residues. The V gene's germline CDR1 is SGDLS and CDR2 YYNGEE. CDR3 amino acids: CASSGLGNTYNEQFF. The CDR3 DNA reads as TGTGCCAGCAGCGGGCTCGGTAATACCTACAATGAGCAGTTCTTC.

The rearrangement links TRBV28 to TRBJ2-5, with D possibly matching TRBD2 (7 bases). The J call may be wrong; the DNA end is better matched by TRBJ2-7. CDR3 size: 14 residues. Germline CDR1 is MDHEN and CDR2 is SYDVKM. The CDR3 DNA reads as TGTGCCAGCAGTCCTCGGGGGGCGCCCTACGAGCAGTACTTC. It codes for CASSPRGAPYEQYF.

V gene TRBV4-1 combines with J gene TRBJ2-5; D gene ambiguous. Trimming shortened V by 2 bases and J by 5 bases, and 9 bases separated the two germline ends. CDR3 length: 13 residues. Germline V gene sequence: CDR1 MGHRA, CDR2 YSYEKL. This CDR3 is CASSQLSGETQYF. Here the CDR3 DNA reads TGCGCCAGCAGCCAACTCAGTGGGGAGACCCAGTACTTC.

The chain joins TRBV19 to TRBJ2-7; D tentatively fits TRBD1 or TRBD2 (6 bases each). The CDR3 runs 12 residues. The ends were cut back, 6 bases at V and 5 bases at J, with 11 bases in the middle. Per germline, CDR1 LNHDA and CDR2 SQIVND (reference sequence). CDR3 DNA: TGTGCCAGTAGCGGGGGCGGCAACGAGCAGTACTTC. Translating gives CASSGGGNEQYF. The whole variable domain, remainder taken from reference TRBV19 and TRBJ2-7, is DGGITQSPKYLFRKEGQNVTLSCEQNLNHDAMYWYRQDPGQGLRLIYYSQIVNDFQKGDIAEGYSVSREKKESFPLTVTSAQKNPTAFYLCASSGGGNEQYFGPGTRLTVT.

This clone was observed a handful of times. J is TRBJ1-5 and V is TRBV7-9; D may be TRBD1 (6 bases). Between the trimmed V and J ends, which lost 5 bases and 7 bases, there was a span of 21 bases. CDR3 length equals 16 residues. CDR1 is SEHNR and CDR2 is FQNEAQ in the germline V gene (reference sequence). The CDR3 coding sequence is TGTGCCAGCAGCATAGACGGGGGGGCCCTGGAGCAGCCCCAGCATTTT. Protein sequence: CASSIDGGALEQPQHF.

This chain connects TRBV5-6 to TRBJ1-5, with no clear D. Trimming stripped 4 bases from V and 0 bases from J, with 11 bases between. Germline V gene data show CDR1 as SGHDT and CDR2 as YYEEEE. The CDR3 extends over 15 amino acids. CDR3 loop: CASSRGILSNQPQHF. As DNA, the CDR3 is TGTGCCAGCAGCCGAGGGATCCTTAGCAATCAGCCCCAGCATTTT.

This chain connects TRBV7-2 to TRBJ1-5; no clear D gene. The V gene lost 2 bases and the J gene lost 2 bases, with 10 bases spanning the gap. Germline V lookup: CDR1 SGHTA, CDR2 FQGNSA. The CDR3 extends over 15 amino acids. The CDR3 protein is CASSLRSLGNQPQHF. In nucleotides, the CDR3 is TGTGCCAGCAGCTTACGAAGTTTAGGCAATCAGCCCCAGCATTTT.

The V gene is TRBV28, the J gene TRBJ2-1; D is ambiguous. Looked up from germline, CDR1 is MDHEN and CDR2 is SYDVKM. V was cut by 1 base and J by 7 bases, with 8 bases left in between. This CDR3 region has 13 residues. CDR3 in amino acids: CASSLSRRNEQFF. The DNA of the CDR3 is TGTGCCAGCAGTTTATCGAGAAGGAATGAGCAGTTCTTC.

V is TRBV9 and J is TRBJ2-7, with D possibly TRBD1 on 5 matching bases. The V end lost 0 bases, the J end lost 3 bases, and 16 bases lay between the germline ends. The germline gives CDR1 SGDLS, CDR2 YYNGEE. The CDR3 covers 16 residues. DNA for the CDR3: TGTGCCAGCAGCGTAGAAGGGGTAGGTCCCCTCTACGAGCAGTACTTC. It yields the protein CASSVEGVGPLYEQYF.

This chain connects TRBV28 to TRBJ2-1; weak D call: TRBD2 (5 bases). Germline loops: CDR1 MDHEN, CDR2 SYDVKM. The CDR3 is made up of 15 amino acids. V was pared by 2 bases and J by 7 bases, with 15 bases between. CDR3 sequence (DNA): TGTGCCAGCAGTTTAGTCGGGGATTTGGGGAATGAGCAGTTCTTC. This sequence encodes CASSLVGDLGNEQFF.

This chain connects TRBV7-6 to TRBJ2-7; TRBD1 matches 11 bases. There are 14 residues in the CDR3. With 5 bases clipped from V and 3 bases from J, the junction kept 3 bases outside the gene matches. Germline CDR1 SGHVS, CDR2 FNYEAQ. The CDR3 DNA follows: TGTGCCAGCAGCGCGGGACAGGGGGACTACGAGCAGTACTTC. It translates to CASSAGQGDYEQYF.

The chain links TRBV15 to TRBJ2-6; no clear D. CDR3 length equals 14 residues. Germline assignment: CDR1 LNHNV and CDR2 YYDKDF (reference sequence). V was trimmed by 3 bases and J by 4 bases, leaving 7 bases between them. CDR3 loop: CATSRDGGANVLTF. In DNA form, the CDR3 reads TGTGCCACCAGCAGGGACGGAGGGGCCAACGTCCTGACTTTC.